This passage covers 30 T cell receptor beta chains from one sample sequenced in a study of monozygotic twins with inflammatory bowel disease. TCRdb reprocessed the 5' RACE reads, keeping one entry per CDR3 protein, no DNA. This sample's table reports about 210,000 distinct CDR3 sequences. The sample consisted of blood. The receptors come from a human donor with ulcerative colitis or Crohn's disease, or a healthy co-twin of an affected twin (not recorded which).

This rearrangement joins TRBV7-3 to TRBJ2-1; with no DNA, the TCRdb D assignment of TRBD1 cannot be verified. Per germline, CDR1 SGHTA and CDR2 FQGTGA. This CDR3 has 15 amino acids. The CDR3 region is CASSPTGESYNEQFF.

The chain uses TRBV5-1 and TRBJ2-1; TCRdb's assignment of TRBD1 cannot be checked, as there is no DNA. The CDR3 loop spans 13 amino acids. Germline assignment: CDR1 SGHRS and CDR2 YFSETQ. CDR3 amino acids: CASRDNSYNEQFF.

CDR3 region: CASSLRGSPAAYNEQFF. The chain carries TRBV7-3 and TRBJ2-1; no DNA is available, so the TRBD1 call from TCRdb remains unchecked. CDR1 is SGHTA and CDR2 is FQGTGA in the germline V gene. The CDR3 is made up of 17 amino acids.

The chain links TRBV20-1 to TRBJ2-7; lacking DNA, the TRBD2 call made by TCRdb goes unchecked. Germline-derived CDR1 and CDR2 are DFQATT and SNEGSKA (reference sequence). The CDR3 is 15 residues long. CDR3 sequence: CSANPGTSRAYEQYF.

The rearrangement uses TRBV10-3 and TRBJ1-2. CDR3 length: 13 amino acids. Germline V gives CDR1 ENHRY, CDR2 SYGVKD. The CDR3 is CAINGGWGYGYTF.

The gene calls are TRBV7-9 and TRBJ2-1. Germline V gives CDR1 SEHNR, CDR2 FQNEAQ (reference sequence). The CDR3 is made up of 12 amino acids. The chain's CDR3 is CASSLLGQEQFF.

This sequence joins TRBV11-1 and TRBJ1-2. This CDR3 spans 18 amino acids. Germline values: CDR1 SGHAT, CDR2 FQDESV (reference sequence). The chain's CDR3 is CASSFGSRHADPIYGYTF.

The V gene is TRBV12-3 or TRBV12-4, the J gene TRBJ2-5; the D call from TCRdb, TRBD1, cannot be confirmed without DNA. This CDR3 region has 13 residues. CDR3 sequence reads: CASSLAQGETQYF.

The J gene is TRBJ2-7, the V gene TRBV10-3; TCRdb selects TRBD1, and the lack of DNA leaves this call unchecked. Germline CDR1 ENHRY, CDR2 SYGVKD. The CDR3 has 15 amino acids. The CDR3 region is CAIRGVTGKVYEQYF.

The chain has TRBV11-2 and TRBJ1-2; TCRdb's D call, TRBD1, is unchecked because there is no DNA. CDR3 length: 14 amino acids. Germline loops: CDR1 SGHAT, CDR2 FQNNGV. The CDR3 protein is CASSPGQGPYGYTF.

This chain links TRBV14 with TRBJ2-3; TCRdb's D gene call, TRBD1, goes unchecked for lack of DNA. CDR1 SGHDN and CDR2 FVKESK come from the germline V gene. This CDR3 region has 15 residues. The CDR3 spells CASSQRGGSADTQYF. Variable domain in full (rest from reference TRBV14 and TRBJ2-3): EAGVTQFPSHSVIEKGQTVTLRCDPISGHDNLYWYRRVMGKEIKFLLHFVKESKQDESGMPNNRFLAERTGGTYSTLKVQPAELEDSGVYFCASSQRGGSADTQYFGPGTRLTVL.

This rearrangement joins TRBV7-9 to TRBJ1-5. Germline assignment: CDR1 SEHNR and CDR2 FQNEAQ (reference sequence). This CDR3 has 16 residues. The CDR3 loop reads CASSLGVGRVNQPQHF.

The CDR3 sequence is CAISRVGGKDEAFF. This chain joins TRBV10-3 and TRBJ1-1; TCRdb reports TRBD1, a call that lacks DNA to check it against. Germline-derived CDR1 and CDR2 are ENHRY and SYGVKD. CDR3 size: 14 residues.

The V gene is TRBV7-9, the J gene TRBJ2-7; TCRdb's D gene call, TRBD1, goes unchecked for lack of DNA. Germline V gives CDR1 SEHNR, CDR2 FQNEAQ (reference sequence). CDR3 length: 14 residues. CDR3 sequence: CASSFTGEAYEQYF.

The V and J genes are TRBV6-5 and TRBJ2-1; absent DNA, TCRdb's TRBD2 call cannot be checked. There are 14 residues in the CDR3. Germline CDR1 is MNHEY and CDR2 is SVGAGI. The CDR3 here is CASSYSGITAEQFF.

The V gene is TRBV12-3 or TRBV12-4, the J gene TRBJ2-3; TCRdb proposes TRBD1, but this gene call is untestable without DNA. The CDR3 spans 12 residues. The CDR3 spells CASSFLSGTQYF.

The chain couples TRBV2 to TRBJ1-1; TCRdb's D gene call, TRBD1, goes unchecked for lack of DNA. The CDR3 is 13 residues long. The V gene's germline CDR1 is SNHLY and CDR2 FYNNEI. The CDR3 loop reads CASGDRGDTEAFF.

This chain links TRBV7-9 with TRBJ1-2; the D call of TRBD1 rests on TCRdb alone, since no DNA is present to check it. This CDR3 spans 13 amino acids. Germline V gene lookup returns CDR1 SEHNR and CDR2 FQNEAQ (reference sequence). The CDR3 is CASSRGNSRGYTF. Supplemented by reference TRBV7-9 and TRBJ1-2, the full variable domain reads DTGVSQNPRHKITKRGQNVTFRCDPISEHNRLYWYRQTLGQGPEFLTYFQNEAQLEKSRLLSDRFSAERPKGSFSTLEIQRTEQGDSAMYLCASSRGNSRGYTFGSGTRLTVV.

The chain links TRBV12-3 or TRBV12-4 to TRBJ2-2; the TCRdb call, TRBD1, lacks DNA for checking. CDR3 length equals 17 residues. This CDR3 is CASSFVGTGGNTGELFF.

This chain links TRBV15 with TRBJ1-5; without DNA, the TCRdb call of TRBD1 cannot be checked. This CDR3 has 15 residues. Germline values: CDR1 LNHNV, CDR2 YYDKDF (reference sequence). This CDR3 reads CATSRDGQSNQPQHF.

The chain links TRBV12-3 or TRBV12-4 to TRBJ1-6. This CDR3 comprises 15 residues. The CDR3: CASSLPSSYNSPLHF.

CDR3 region: CASSLEPGQGPFYF. V is TRBV11-2 and J is TRBJ1-2; TCRdb designates TRBD1, a call that cannot be tested without DNA. Germline V gene sequence: CDR1 SGHAT, CDR2 FQNNGV. This CDR3 is 14 amino acids long.

The CDR3 loop is CASSLEQAIYGYTF. V and J are TRBV7-9 and TRBJ1-2. Looked up from germline, CDR1 is SEHNR and CDR2 is FQNEAQ (reference sequence). The CDR3 sequence is 14 residues long.

The chain carries TRBV12-3 or TRBV12-4 and TRBJ2-6. CDR3 size: 14 residues. The CDR3: CASTQGSGANVLTF.

This rearrangement joins TRBV9 to TRBJ1-3. Germline values: CDR1 SGDLS, CDR2 YYNGEE. The CDR3 is 16 residues long. CDR3 in amino acids: CASSERTGASGNTIYF. Combining the CDR3 with reference TRBV9 and TRBJ1-3 gives the whole variable domain DSGVTQTPKHLITATGQRVTLRCSPRSGDLSVYWYQQSLDQGLQFLIQYYNGEERAKGNILERFSAQQFPDLHSELNLSSLELGDSALYFCASSERTGASGNTIYFGEGSWLTVV.

This chain's CDR3 is CASSLDRGYYGYTF. The chain employs TRBV11-2 and TRBJ1-2; TCRdb gives TRBD1 as the D gene, but with no DNA this cannot be confirmed. The V gene's germline CDR1 is SGHAT and CDR2 FQNNGV. This CDR3 spans 14 amino acids.

The gene calls are TRBV25-1 and TRBJ1-2. Germline values: CDR1 MGHDK, CDR2 SYGVNS. This CDR3 has 12 amino acids. The CDR3 region is CASSEGGFGYTF.

The chain has TRBV29-1 and TRBJ2-7. Germline CDR1 and CDR2: SQVTM and ANQGSEA. The CDR3 totals 14 residues. CDR3 sequence reads: CSVKTYRGPYEQYF.

The chain uses TRBV5-5 and TRBJ1-1. This CDR3 spans 12 amino acids. Germline-derived CDR1 and CDR2 are SGHKS and YYEKEE (reference sequence). CDR3 sequence: CASSLMSSEAFF.

This chain links TRBV5-1 with TRBJ1-2; TCRdb's D call of TRBD1 is untestable without DNA. The CDR3 runs to 16 residues. Germline V gene sequence: CDR1 SGHRS, CDR2 YFSETQ. The CDR3 sequence: CASSTAGVGFTHGYTF.